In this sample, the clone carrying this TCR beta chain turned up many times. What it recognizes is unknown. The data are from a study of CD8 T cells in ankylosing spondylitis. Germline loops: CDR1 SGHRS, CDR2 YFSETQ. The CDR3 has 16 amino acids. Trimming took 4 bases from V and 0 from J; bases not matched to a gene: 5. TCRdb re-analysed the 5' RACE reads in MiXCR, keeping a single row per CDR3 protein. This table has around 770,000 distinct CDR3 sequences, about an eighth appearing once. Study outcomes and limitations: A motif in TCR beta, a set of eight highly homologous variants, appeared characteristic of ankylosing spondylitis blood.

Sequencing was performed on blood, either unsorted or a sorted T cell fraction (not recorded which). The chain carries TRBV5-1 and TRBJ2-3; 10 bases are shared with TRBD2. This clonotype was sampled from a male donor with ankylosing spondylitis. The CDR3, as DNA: TGCGCCAGCAGCCTCGGACTAGCGGTTAGCACAGATACGCAGTATTTT. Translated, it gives CASSLGLAVSTDTQYF.